Listed below are T cell receptor beta chains from one sample, sequenced in a study of shared T cell receptors in the human thymus. Sequencing was performed with immunoSEQ multiplex PCR; in TCRdb, only in-frame clones are kept and a portion is missing. The sample has approximately 730,000 clones; approximately 83% are singletons. The same specimen was also included in a second study, on human thymus T cells.

The sequenced material came from thymocytes. The receptor source for this set is a girl under three years old with a congenital heart defect. CDR3s include the opening cysteine and the closing phenylalanine or tryptophan. D genes are given only for firm matches. Only some rows state a clone size, as once, few, many or a class for expanded clones.

D gene: TRBD1
J gene: TRBJ2-7
clone size: .
V gene: TRBV27
CDR3 protein: CASSLTGRDRTYEQYF
CDR3 DNA: TGTGCCAGCAGTTTAACCGGCCGGGACAGGACCTACGAGCAGTACTTC

D gene: TRBD2
J gene: TRBJ2-3
clone size: .
V gene: TRBV11-2
CDR3 protein: CASSLDGTSPTDTQYF
CDR3 DNA: TGTGCCAGCAGCTTAGATGGGACTAGCCCCACAGATACGCAGTATTTT

D gene: TRBD1
J gene: TRBJ1-5
clone size: .
V gene: TRBV7-8
CDR3 protein: CASSLTGSAGNQPQHF
CDR3 DNA: TGTGCCAGCAGCCTGACAGGGAGCGCGGGCAATCAGCCCCAGCATTTT

D gene: .
J gene: TRBJ1-5
clone size: .
V gene: TRBV10-3
CDR3 protein: CAISDPKYDRPTLTRPQHF
CDR3 DNA: TGTGCCATCAGTGACCCAAAATATGACAGGCCTACCTTAACCAGGCCCCAGCATTTT

D gene: .
J gene: TRBJ1-5
clone size: few
V gene: TRBV4-1
CDR3 protein: CASSQDRGNQPQHF
CDR3 DNA: TGCGCCAGCAGCCAAGACAGGGGCAATCAGCCCCAGCATTTT

D gene: .
J gene: TRBJ2-7
clone size: .
V gene: TRBV6-1
CDR3 protein: CASSSSRYRVGEQYF
CDR3 DNA: TGTGCCAGCAGCTCATCCCGATACAGGGTTGGCGAGCAGTACTTC

D gene: .
J gene: TRBJ2-2
clone size: few
V gene: TRBV15
CDR3 protein: CATSREKGGGRNTGELFF
CDR3 DNA: TGTGCCACCAGCAGAGAGAAAGGGGGGGGAAGGAACACCGGGGAGCTGTTTTTT

D gene: .
J gene: TRBJ2-3
clone size: .
V gene: TRBV7-9
CDR3 protein: CASSEIAAADTQYF
CDR3 DNA: TGTGCCAGCAGCGAAATAGCAGCCGCCGATACGCAGTATTTT

D gene: TRBD1
J gene: TRBJ2-7
clone size: .
V gene: TRBV7-9
CDR3 protein: CASSPRTGGTYEQYF
CDR3 DNA: TGTGCCAGCAGCCCTCGGACAGGGGGTACCTACGAGCAGTACTTC

D gene: TRBD1
J gene: TRBJ1-2
clone size: .
V gene: TRBV18
CDR3 protein: CASSPADRGYGYTF
CDR3 DNA: TGTGCCAGCTCACCAGCGGACAGGGGATATGGCTACACCTTC

D gene: TRBD1
J gene: TRBJ1-1
clone size: .
V gene: TRBV29-1
CDR3 protein: CSVPSSGGTEAFF
CDR3 DNA: TGCAGCGTTCCCTCCTCAGGGGGCACTGAAGCTTTCTTT

D gene: TRBD1
J gene: TRBJ1-2
clone size: .
V gene: TRBV15
CDR3 protein: CATSSPAQGQGFPGYTF
CDR3 DNA: TGTGCCACCAGCTCCCCAGCGCAGGGACAGGGGTTTCCTGGCTACACCTTC

D gene: .
J gene: TRBJ1-5
clone size: .
V gene: TRBV5-5
CDR3 protein: CASSLDGGRSNQPQHF
CDR3 DNA: TGTGCCAGCAGCTTGGATGGGGGGAGGAGCAATCAGCCCCAGCATTTT

D gene: TRBD1
J gene: TRBJ2-5
clone size: once
V gene: TRBV7-3
CDR3 protein: CASSQTGAGGMLETQYF
CDR3 DNA: TGTGCCAGCAGCCAAACAGGGGCAGGGGGCATGTTAGAGACCCAGTACTTC

D gene: TRBD1
J gene: TRBJ1-4
clone size: .
V gene: TRBV25-1
CDR3 protein: CASSTHGGTGDEKLFF
CDR3 DNA: TGTGCCAGCAGTACTCATGGCGGGACAGGGGATGAAAAACTGTTTTTT

D gene: TRBD1
J gene: TRBJ1-1
clone size: .
V gene: TRBV7-3
CDR3 protein: CASSLNPGTDTEAFF
CDR3 DNA: TGTGCCAGCAGCTTAAATCCAGGGACAGACACTGAAGCTTTCTTT

D gene: .
J gene: TRBJ2-3
clone size: .
V gene: TRBV5-1
CDR3 protein: CASPPRRDSTDTQYF
CDR3 DNA: TGCGCCAGCCCCCCCCGCCGGGACTCCACAGATACGCAGTATTTT

D gene: TRBD1
J gene: TRBJ1-1
clone size: .
V gene: TRBV5-4
CDR3 protein: CASSFRDRGRTEAFF
CDR3 DNA: TGTGCCAGCAGCTTTCGGGACAGGGGGCGGACTGAAGCTTTCTTT

D gene: .
J gene: TRBJ2-1
clone size: .
V gene: TRBV7-6
CDR3 protein: CASSLGSYNEQFF
CDR3 DNA: TGTGCCAGCAGCTTAGGCAGCTACAATGAGCAGTTCTTC

D gene: .
J gene: TRBJ1-2
clone size: .
V gene: TRBV21-1
CDR3 protein: CASSKRTGPPLPNYGYTF
CDR3 DNA: TGTGCCAGCAGCAAAAGGACAGGGCCCCCTCTACCTAACTATGGCTACACCTTC

D gene: TRBD1
J gene: TRBJ1-1
clone size: .
V gene: TRBV9
CDR3 protein: CASNLPHRQGRGTEAFF
CDR3 DNA: TGTGCCAGCAACCTCCCCCATAGACAGGGAAGAGGGACTGAAGCTTTCTTT

D gene: TRBD2
J gene: TRBJ2-2
clone size: few
V gene: TRBV5-3
CDR3 protein: CARRGGSAGELFF
CDR3 DNA: TGTGCCAGAAGGGGGGGGTCGGCCGGGGAGCTGTTTTTT

D gene: TRBD1
J gene: TRBJ2-3
clone size: .
V gene: TRBV27
CDR3 protein: CASSLYRQGTDTQYF
CDR3 DNA: TGTGCCAGCAGTCTATACAGACAGGGAACAGATACGCAGTATTTT

D gene: .
J gene: TRBJ2-1
clone size: .
V gene: TRBV14
CDR3 protein: CASSQAEDGVYGSSYNEQFF
CDR3 DNA: TGTGCCAGCAGCCAGGCGGAAGATGGGGTATATGGGAGCTCCTACAATGAGCAGTTCTTC

D gene: .
J gene: TRBJ1-2
clone size: once
V gene: TRBV6-1
CDR3 protein: CASSDRGNHGYTF
CDR3 DNA: TGTGCCAGCAGTGATAGGGGGAATCATGGCTACACCTTC

D gene: .
J gene: TRBJ2-1
clone size: few
V gene: TRBV6-1
CDR3 protein: CASSWDNRPYNEQFF
CDR3 DNA: TGTGCCAGCAGCTGGGACAACCGACCTTACAATGAGCAGTTCTTC

D gene: TRBD1
J gene: TRBJ1-2
clone size: .
V gene: TRBV5-4
CDR3 protein: CASSFTGGGDGYTF
CDR3 DNA: TGTGCCAGCAGCTTCACAGGGGGTGGTGATGGCTACACCTTC

D gene: .
J gene: TRBJ1-5
clone size: once
V gene: TRBV2
CDR3 protein: CASTRDLNQPQHF
CDR3 DNA: TGTGCCAGCACCAGGGATCTCAATCAGCCCCAGCATTTT

D gene: .
J gene: TRBJ2-3
clone size: .
V gene: TRBV6-5
CDR3 protein: CASSRLSTDTQYF
CDR3 DNA: TGTGCCAGCAGCCGTCTTAGCACAGATACGCAGTATTTT

D gene: .
J gene: TRBJ1-3
clone size: once
V gene: TRBV5-4
CDR3 protein: CATRRLSGGNTIYF
CDR3 DNA: TGTGCCACACGCAGGCTCTCGGGGGGAAACACCATATATTTT

D gene: TRBD1
J gene: TRBJ1-3
clone size: few
V gene: TRBV27
CDR3 protein: CASSFKGQGRNTIYF
CDR3 DNA: TGTGCCAGCAGTTTTAAGGGACAGGGAAGAAACACCATATATTTT

D gene: .
J gene: TRBJ1-1
clone size: .
V gene: TRBV5-1
CDR3 protein: CASSLAAPGHQNTEAFF
CDR3 DNA: TGCGCCAGCAGCTTGGCCGCCCCGGGACACCAGAACACTGAAGCTTTCTTT

D gene: TRBD1
J gene: TRBJ1-5
clone size: once
V gene: TRBV28
CDR3 protein: CASRGSDRGADQPQHF
CDR3 DNA: TGTGCCAGCAGGGGGAGTGACAGGGGTGCCGATCAGCCCCAGCATTTT

D gene: .
J gene: TRBJ1-2
clone size: .
V gene: TRBV13
CDR3 protein: CASSLEEGGAVPYGYTF
CDR3 DNA: TGTGCCAGCAGCTTAGAGGAAGGAGGGGCAGTTCCCTATGGCTACACCTTC

D gene: TRBD1
J gene: TRBJ1-2
clone size: once
V gene: TRBV6-1
CDR3 protein: CASNRGWGYTF
CDR3 DNA: TGTGCCAGCAACAGGGGCTGGGGCTACACCTTC

D gene: TRBD1
J gene: TRBJ1-2
clone size: .
V gene: TRBV20-1
CDR3 protein: CSAGYRGQTF
CDR3 DNA: TGCAGTGCTGGTTACAGGGGGCAAACCTTC

D gene: TRBD1
J gene: TRBJ1-6
clone size: .
V gene: TRBV30
CDR3 protein: CAWSRGQLNSPLHF
CDR3 DNA: TGTGCCTGGAGTCGGGGACAGCTCAATTCACCCCTCCACTTT

D gene: TRBD1
J gene: TRBJ2-7
clone size: .
V gene: TRBV19
CDR3 protein: CASSIWDRENHEQYF
CDR3 DNA: TGTGCCAGTAGTATTTGGGACAGGGAGAACCACGAGCAGTACTTC

D gene: .
J gene: TRBJ1-2
clone size: .
V gene: TRBV5-1
CDR3 protein: CASTVSVASNYGYTF
CDR3 DNA: TGCGCCAGCACTGTCTCGGTAGCAAGTAACTATGGCTACACCTTC

D gene: .
J gene: TRBJ1-1
clone size: .
V gene: TRBV7-4
CDR3 protein: CASSLGEDEAFF
CDR3 DNA: TGTGCCAGCAGCTTAGGGGAGGATGAAGCTTTCTTT

D gene: TRBD1
J gene: TRBJ2-1
clone size: .
V gene: TRBV12-5
CDR3 protein: CASGFVTGANYNEQFF
CDR3 DNA: TGTGCTAGTGGTTTTGTCACAGGGGCCAACTACAATGAGCAGTTCTTC

D gene: TRBD1
J gene: TRBJ2-2
clone size: .
V gene: TRBV25-1
CDR3 protein: CASRDRPNTGELFF
CDR3 DNA: TGTGCCAGCAGGGACAGGCCGAACACCGGGGAGCTGTTTTTT

D gene: .
J gene: TRBJ1-2
clone size: .
V gene: TRBV29-1
CDR3 protein: CSVEDGSRDSDTNYGYTF
CDR3 DNA: TGCAGCGTTGAAGATGGTAGCCGCGACAGCGATACTAACTATGGCTACACCTTC

D gene: .
J gene: TRBJ2-3
clone size: .
V gene: TRBV6-5
CDR3 protein: CASSTPGLGADTQYF
CDR3 DNA: TGTGCCAGCAGTACTCCGGGCCTAGGGGCAGATACGCAGTATTTT

D gene: .
J gene: TRBJ2-3
clone size: few
V gene: TRBV20-1
CDR3 protein: CSARPDTQYF
CDR3 DNA: TGCAGTGCTAGACCGGATACGCAGTATTTT

D gene: TRBD1
J gene: TRBJ1-6
clone size: .
V gene: TRBV14
CDR3 protein: CASSQDPKGAWGTGSRRQPSPLHF
CDR3 DNA: TGTGCCAGCAGCCAAGATCCAAAGGGGGCTTGGGGGACAGGGTCACGCAGGCAGCCTTCACCCCTCCACTTT

D gene: TRBD1
J gene: TRBJ2-1
clone size: .
V gene: TRBV27
CDR3 protein: CASSFRQGWWVNEQFF
CDR3 DNA: TGTGCCAGCAGTTTCCGACAGGGGTGGTGGGTCAATGAGCAGTTCTTC

D gene: .
J gene: TRBJ1-2
clone size: .
V gene: TRBV15
CDR3 protein: CATSRARKTGVYGYTF
CDR3 DNA: TGTGCCACCAGCAGAGCCCGTAAGACGGGGGTCTATGGCTACACCTTC

D gene: .
J gene: TRBJ2-1
clone size: .
V gene: TRBV5-6
CDR3 protein: CASSLDLGSITYNEQFF
CDR3 DNA: TGTGCCAGCAGCTTGGACTTGGGGAGTATAACCTACAATGAGCAGTTCTTC

D gene: .
J gene: TRBJ2-7
clone size: .
V gene: TRBV28
CDR3 protein: CASSPLNRVEQYF
CDR3 DNA: TGTGCCAGCAGTCCTCTAAACAGGGTCGAGCAGTACTTC

D gene: TRBD1
J gene: TRBJ2-7
clone size: .
V gene: TRBV5-6
CDR3 protein: CASSLGGDRGYEQYF
CDR3 DNA: TGTGCCAGCAGCTTGGGGGGGGACAGGGGATACGAGCAGTACTTC

D gene: TRBD1
J gene: TRBJ1-6
clone size: few
V gene: TRBV5-1
CDR3 protein: CASSFGQGHSPLHF
CDR3 DNA: TGCGCCAGCAGCTTTGGACAGGGGCATTCACCCCTCCACTTT

D gene: TRBD2
J gene: TRBJ2-7
clone size: .
V gene: TRBV27
CDR3 protein: CASSRAGGAPASYEQYF
CDR3 DNA: TGTGCCAGCAGTCGCGCCGGGGGGGCTCCCGCATCCTACGAGCAGTACTTC

D gene: .
J gene: TRBJ2-5
clone size: .
V gene: TRBV7-2
CDR3 protein: CASSFAGKSTQYF
CDR3 DNA: TGTGCCAGCAGCTTTGCAGGGAAGTCGACCCAGTACTTC

D gene: TRBD2
J gene: TRBJ2-3
clone size: .
V gene: TRBV11-3
CDR3 protein: CASSLVSGGGDTQYF
CDR3 DNA: TGTGCCAGCAGCTTAGTTAGCGGGGGGGGAGATACGCAGTATTTT

D gene: TRBD1
J gene: TRBJ1-2
clone size: .
V gene: TRBV10-3
CDR3 protein: CATGGTGKRNYGYTF
CDR3 DNA: TGTGCCACCGGGGGGACAGGGAAGAGGAACTATGGCTACACCTTC

D gene: .
J gene: TRBJ2-3
clone size: .
V gene: TRBV6-5
CDR3 protein: CASSYRRLDTDTQYF
CDR3 DNA: TGTGCCAGCAGTTACCGGCGACTGGACACAGATACGCAGTATTTT

D gene: .
J gene: TRBJ1-4
clone size: few
V gene: TRBV7-9
CDR3 protein: CASSQGTSIPEKLFF
CDR3 DNA: TGTGCCAGCAGCCAGGGGACATCGATTCCGGAAAAACTGTTTTTT

D gene: .
J gene: TRBJ2-2
clone size: .
V gene: TRBV7-3
CDR3 protein: CASSLNPVGRPSGELFF
CDR3 DNA: TGTGCCAGCAGCTTAAACCCAGTGGGGAGGCCGTCCGGGGAGCTGTTTTTT